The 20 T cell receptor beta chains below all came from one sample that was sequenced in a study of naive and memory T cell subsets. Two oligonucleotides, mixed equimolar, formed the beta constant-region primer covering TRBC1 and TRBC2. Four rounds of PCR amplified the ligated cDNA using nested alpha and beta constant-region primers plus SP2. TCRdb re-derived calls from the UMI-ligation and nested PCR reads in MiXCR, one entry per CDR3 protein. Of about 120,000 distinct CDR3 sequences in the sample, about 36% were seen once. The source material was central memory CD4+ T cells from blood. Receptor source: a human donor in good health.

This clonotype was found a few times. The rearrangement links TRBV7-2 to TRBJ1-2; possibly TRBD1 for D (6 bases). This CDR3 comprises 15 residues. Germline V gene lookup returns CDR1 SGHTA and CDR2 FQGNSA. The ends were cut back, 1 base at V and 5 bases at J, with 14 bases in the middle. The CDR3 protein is CASSLVGGGVYGYTF. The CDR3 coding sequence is TGTGCCAGCAGCTTAGTCGGAGGGGGTGTATATGGCTACACCTTC.

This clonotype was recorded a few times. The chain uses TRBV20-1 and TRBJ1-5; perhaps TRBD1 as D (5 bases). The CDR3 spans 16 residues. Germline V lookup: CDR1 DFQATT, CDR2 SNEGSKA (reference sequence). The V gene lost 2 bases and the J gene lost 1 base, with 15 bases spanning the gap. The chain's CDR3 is CSARTPGGDSNQPQHF. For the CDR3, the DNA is TGCAGTGCTAGAACCCCCGGAGGGGACAGCAATCAGCCCCAGCATTTT.

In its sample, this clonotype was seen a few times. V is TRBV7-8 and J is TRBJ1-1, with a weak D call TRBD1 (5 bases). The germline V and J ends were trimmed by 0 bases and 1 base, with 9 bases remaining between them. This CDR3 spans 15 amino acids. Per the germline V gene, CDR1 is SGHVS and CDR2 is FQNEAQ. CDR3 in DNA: TGTGCCAGCAGCTTAGCGCTCGGACAGAACACTGAAGCTTTCTTT. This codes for CASSLALGQNTEAFF.

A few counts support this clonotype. CDR3 sequence (DNA): TGTGCCACCCATCCCAGCGACTCCTACAATGAGCAGTTCTTC. Its protein product is CATHPSDSYNEQFF. This chain links TRBV28 with TRBJ2-1; D is unclear. Per germline, CDR1 MDHEN and CDR2 SYDVKM. V was clipped by 10 bases and J by 0 bases, with 13 bases between them. The CDR3 sequence is 14 residues long.

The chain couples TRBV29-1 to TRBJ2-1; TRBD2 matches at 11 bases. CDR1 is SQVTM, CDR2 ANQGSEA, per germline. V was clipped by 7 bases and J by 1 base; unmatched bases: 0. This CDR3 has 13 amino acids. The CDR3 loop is CSGTSGSYNEQFF. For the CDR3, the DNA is TGCAGCGGGACTAGCGGGTCCTACAATGAGCAGTTCTTC.

This CDR3 is CSVMNPTVDTEAFF. The CDR3 region has the DNA TGCAGCGTTATGAATCCGACTGTAGACACTGAAGCTTTCTTT. The V and J genes are TRBV29-1 and TRBJ1-1, with D unclear. V lost 5 bases and J lost 3, with 16 bases in between. The CDR3 consists of 14 residues. CDR1 is SQVTM and CDR2 is ANQGSEA in the germline V gene.

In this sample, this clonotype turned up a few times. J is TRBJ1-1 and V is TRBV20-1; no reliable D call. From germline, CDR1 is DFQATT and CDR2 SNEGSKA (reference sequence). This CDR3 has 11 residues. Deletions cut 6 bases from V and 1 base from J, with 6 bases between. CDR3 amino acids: CSAGSNTEAFF. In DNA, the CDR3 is TGCAGTGCAGGATCGAACACTGAAGCTTTCTTT.

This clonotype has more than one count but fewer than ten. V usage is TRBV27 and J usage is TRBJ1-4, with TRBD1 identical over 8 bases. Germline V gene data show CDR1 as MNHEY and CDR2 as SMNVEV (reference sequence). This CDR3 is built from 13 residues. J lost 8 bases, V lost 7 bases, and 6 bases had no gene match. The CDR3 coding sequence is TGTGCCAGCATAGACAGGGACAGGGAAAAACTGTTTTTT. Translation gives CASIDRDREKLFF.

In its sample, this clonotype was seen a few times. The CDR3 bases are TGTGCCAGCACCGTAGGGACTAGCGGAACCTACGAGCAGTACTTC. This codes for CASTVGTSGTYEQYF. The V gene is TRBV12-3 or TRBV12-4, the J gene TRBJ2-7; TRBD2 aligns across 11 bases. This CDR3 has 15 amino acids. V dropped 7 bases and J dropped 2; count of bases not matched to a gene: 7.

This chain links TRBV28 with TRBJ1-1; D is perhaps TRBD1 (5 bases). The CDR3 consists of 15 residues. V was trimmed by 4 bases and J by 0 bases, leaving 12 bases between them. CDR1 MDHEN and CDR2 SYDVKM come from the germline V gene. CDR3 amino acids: CASSSSGTVNTEAFF. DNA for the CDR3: TGTGCCAGCAGTTCATCCGGGACGGTGAACACTGAAGCTTTCTTT.

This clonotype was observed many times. CDR3 in amino acids: CASSDRDAYEQYF. The CDR3 region has the DNA TGTGCCAGCAGTGACAGGGATGCCTACGAGCAGTACTTC. The rearrangement uses TRBV12-3 or TRBV12-4 and TRBJ2-7; 7 positions match TRBD1. The CDR3 consists of 13 residues. Trimming cost V 5 bases and J 2 bases; bases outside gene matches: 3.

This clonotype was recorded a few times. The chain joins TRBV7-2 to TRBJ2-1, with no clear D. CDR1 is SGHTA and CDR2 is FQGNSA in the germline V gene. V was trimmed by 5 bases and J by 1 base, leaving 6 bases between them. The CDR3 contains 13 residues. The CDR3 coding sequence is TGTGCCAGCAGCCAATTTTCCTACAATGAGCAGTTCTTC. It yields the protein CASSQFSYNEQFF.

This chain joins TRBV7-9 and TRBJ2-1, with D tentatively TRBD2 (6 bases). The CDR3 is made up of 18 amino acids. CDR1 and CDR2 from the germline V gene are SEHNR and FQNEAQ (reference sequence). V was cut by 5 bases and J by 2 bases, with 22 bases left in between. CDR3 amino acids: CASSPGGALGAPYNEQFF. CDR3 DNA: TGTGCCAGCAGCCCCGGGGGAGCGCTCGGGGCACCCTACAATGAGCAGTTCTTC.

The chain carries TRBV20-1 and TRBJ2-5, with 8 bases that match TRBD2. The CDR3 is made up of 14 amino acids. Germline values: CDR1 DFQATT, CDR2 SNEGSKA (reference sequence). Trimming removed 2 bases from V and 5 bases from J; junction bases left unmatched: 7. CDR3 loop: CSARRTAGGETQYF. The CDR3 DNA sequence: TGCAGTGCTAGAAGGACCGCGGGAGGCGAGACCCAGTACTTC.

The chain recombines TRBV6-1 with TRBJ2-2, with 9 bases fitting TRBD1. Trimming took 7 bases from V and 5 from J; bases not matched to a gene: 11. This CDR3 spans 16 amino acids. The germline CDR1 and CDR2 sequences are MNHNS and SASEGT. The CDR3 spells CASTPTGTGRTGELFF. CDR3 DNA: TGTGCCAGCACCCCTACCGGGACAGGGAGGACCGGGGAGCTGTTTTTT.

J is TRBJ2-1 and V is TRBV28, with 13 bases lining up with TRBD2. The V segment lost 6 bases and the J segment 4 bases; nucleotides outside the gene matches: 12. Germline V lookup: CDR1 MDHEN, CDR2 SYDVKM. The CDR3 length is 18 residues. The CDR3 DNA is TGTGCCAGCAGGCCCCTCGGCGGGACTAGCGGGGAATACAATGAGCAGTTCTTC. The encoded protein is CASRPLGGTSGEYNEQFF.

As DNA, the CDR3 is TGTGCCAGCAAGGGGGGCGGGAGGGCGGTCATGTTGAATGAGCAGTTCTTC. This translates into CASKGGGRAVMLNEQFF. The chain employs TRBV12-3 or TRBV12-4 and TRBJ2-1, with TRBD2 matching over 9 bases. The CDR3 is 17 residues long. The V gene end was trimmed by 7 bases and the J gene end by 7 bases; junction bases not matched to a gene: 17.

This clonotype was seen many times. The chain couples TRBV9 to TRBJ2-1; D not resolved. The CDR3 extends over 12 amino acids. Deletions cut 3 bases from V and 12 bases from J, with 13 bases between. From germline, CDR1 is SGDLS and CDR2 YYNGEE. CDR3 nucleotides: TGTGCCAGCAGCGCAACCAACCGACGGCAGTTCTTC. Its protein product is CASSATNRRQFF.

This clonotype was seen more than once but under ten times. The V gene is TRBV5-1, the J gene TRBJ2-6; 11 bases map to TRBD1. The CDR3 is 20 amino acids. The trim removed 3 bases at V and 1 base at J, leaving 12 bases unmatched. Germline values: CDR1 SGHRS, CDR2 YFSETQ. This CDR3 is CASSSGPLGTGGSGANVLTF. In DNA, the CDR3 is TGCGCCAGCAGCTCGGGACCCCTTGGGACAGGGGGATCTGGGGCCAACGTCCTGACTTTC.

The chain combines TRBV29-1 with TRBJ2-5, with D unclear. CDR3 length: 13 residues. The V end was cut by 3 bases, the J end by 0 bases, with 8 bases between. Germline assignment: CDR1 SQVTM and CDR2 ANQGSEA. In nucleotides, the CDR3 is TGCAGCGTTGATTCTGAGCACCAAGAGACCCAGTACTTC. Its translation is CSVDSEHQETQYF.